A selection of T cell receptor beta chains follows, all from one sample in a study of cytomegalovirus exposure and HLA in healthy donors. The protocol was immunoSEQ multiplex PCR, while the TCRdb copy is restricted to in-frame clones and leaves out a portion. The sample has more than 90,000 clones, more than 70% seen once. Sequencing was performed on PBMCs. These receptor sequences come from a young man in good health and CMV-seronegative. CDR3s include the opening cysteine and the closing phenylalanine or tryptophan. The D gene is left open where the match is weak. Expanded clones are given a class, and other clones once, few, many or no size at all.

j_gene: TRBJ1-2; v_gene: TRBV30; abundance: -; d_gene: TRBD1; CDR3aa: CAWRAGSDLRSGGHYGYTF; CDR3nt: TGTGCCTGGAGGGCGGGGTCGGACCTTCGATCAGGGGGCCACTATGGCTACACCTTC
j_gene: TRBJ2-7; v_gene: TRBV6-6; abundance: -; d_gene: -; CDR3aa: CASSYSGGEQYF; CDR3nt: TGTGCCAGCAGTTACTCGGGGGGTGAGCAGTACTTC
j_gene: TRBJ2-5; v_gene: TRBV27; abundance: -; d_gene: TRBD2; CDR3aa: CASSSLLSGRAETQYF; CDR3nt: TGTGCCAGCAGTTCCCTCCTTAGCGGGAGGGCCGAGACCCAGTACTTC
j_gene: TRBJ1-1; v_gene: TRBV7-9; abundance: -; d_gene: -; CDR3aa: CASTLGAGAGGEAFF; CDR3nt: TGTGCCAGCACCCTAGGGGCAGGGGCCGGCGGAGAAGCTTTCTTT
j_gene: TRBJ1-1; v_gene: TRBV11-2; abundance: -; d_gene: -; CDR3aa: CASSPAAVATEAFF; CDR3nt: TGTGCCAGCAGCCCAGCCGCGGTTGCCACTGAAGCTTTCTTT
j_gene: TRBJ1-2; v_gene: TRBV4-1; abundance: -; d_gene: -; CDR3aa: CASSLLDSNYGYTF; CDR3nt: TGCGCCAGCAGCCTTTTGGACAGTAACTATGGCTACACCTTC
j_gene: TRBJ2-1; v_gene: TRBV10-2; abundance: -; d_gene: -; CDR3aa: CASGTPYNEQFF; CDR3nt: TGCGCCAGCGGGACACCCTACAATGAGCAGTTCTTC
j_gene: TRBJ2-2; v_gene: TRBV2; abundance: -; d_gene: -; CDR3aa: CASATGQPGVITGELFF; CDR3nt: TGTGCCAGCGCCACAGGACAACCGGGAGTCATTACCGGGGAGCTGTTTTTT
j_gene: TRBJ2-3; v_gene: TRBV5-1; abundance: -; d_gene: -; CDR3aa: CASSYQGSDTQYF; CDR3nt: TGCGCCAGCAGCTACCAGGGGTCAGATACGCAGTATTTT
j_gene: TRBJ2-7; v_gene: TRBV19; abundance: -; d_gene: TRBD2; CDR3aa: CASSIAGGGFYEQYF; CDR3nt: TGTGCCAGTAGCATAGCGGGAGGGGGGTTCTACGAGCAGTACTTC
j_gene: TRBJ1-1; v_gene: TRBV6-5; abundance: once; d_gene: -; CDR3aa: CASSYGQANTEAFF; CDR3nt: TGTGCCAGCAGTTACGGCCAGGCGAACACTGAAGCTTTCTTT
j_gene: TRBJ2-7; v_gene: TRBV11-2; abundance: -; d_gene: -; CDR3aa: CASSFGLMGTYEQYF; CDR3nt: TGTGCCAGCAGCTTTGGACTCATGGGAACCTACGAGCAGTACTTC
j_gene: TRBJ2-3; v_gene: TRBV7-6; abundance: -; d_gene: TRBD2; CDR3aa: CASSSLLTSGGAGTDTQYF; CDR3nt: TGTGCCAGCAGCTCCCTCCTGACTAGCGGGGGGGCCGGCACAGATACGCAGTATTTT
j_gene: TRBJ2-7; v_gene: TRBV18; abundance: -; d_gene: -; CDR3aa: CASSPEAIGEQYF; CDR3nt: TGTGCCAGCTCACCAGAAGCGATCGGGGAGCAGTACTTC
j_gene: TRBJ2-5; v_gene: TRBV6-5; abundance: -; d_gene: TRBD1; CDR3aa: CASSYTGQGRPETQYF; CDR3nt: TGTGCCAGCAGTTACACGGGACAGGGCCGCCCGGAGACCCAGTACTTC
j_gene: TRBJ1-1; v_gene: TRBV27; abundance: -; d_gene: TRBD1; CDR3aa: CASSLERGLEAFF; CDR3nt: TGTGCCAGCAGTTTAGAAAGGGGGCTTGAAGCTTTCTTT
j_gene: TRBJ2-2; v_gene: TRBV5-8; abundance: -; d_gene: -; CDR3aa: CASSLNRVPGELFF; CDR3nt: TGTGCCAGCAGCTTAAACAGGGTCCCCGGGGAGCTGTTTTTT
j_gene: TRBJ1-1; v_gene: TRBV7-9; abundance: once; d_gene: -; CDR3aa: CASSLGGGNTEAFF; CDR3nt: TGTGCCAGCAGCTTAGGGGGGGGGAACACTGAAGCTTTCTTT
j_gene: TRBJ2-1; v_gene: TRBV7-8; abundance: -; d_gene: TRBD1; CDR3aa: CASSLAGLLGTGLDNEQFF; CDR3nt: TGTGCCAGCAGCTTAGCTGGGTTGTTAGGGACAGGGTTAGACAATGAGCAGTTCTTC
j_gene: TRBJ2-5; v_gene: TRBV5-4; abundance: -; d_gene: TRBD2; CDR3aa: CASSVTSDETQYF; CDR3nt: TGTGCCAGCAGCGTCACTAGCGATGAGACCCAGTACTTC
j_gene: TRBJ1-3; v_gene: TRBV7-8; abundance: -; d_gene: TRBD1; CDR3aa: CASSTGGVLSLGNTIYF; CDR3nt: TGTGCCAGCAGCACAGGGGGGGTGCTATCGCTAGGAAACACCATATATTTT
j_gene: TRBJ2-2; v_gene: TRBV2; abundance: -; d_gene: -; CDR3aa: CASSAQPSGQTNTGELFF; CDR3nt: TGTGCCAGCAGTGCACAACCTTCCGGACAGACGAACACCGGGGAGCTGTTTTTT
j_gene: TRBJ1-2; v_gene: TRBV7-2; abundance: -; d_gene: -; CDR3aa: CASSLALPAGGYTF; CDR3nt: TGTGCCAGCAGCTTAGCTTTGCCGGCCGGGGGCTACACCTTC
j_gene: TRBJ2-3; v_gene: TRBV6-6; abundance: -; d_gene: -; CDR3aa: CATMRTSTDTQYF; CDR3nt: TGTGCCACAATGAGGACTAGCACAGATACGCAGTATTTT
j_gene: TRBJ2-1; v_gene: TRBV7-9; abundance: -; d_gene: -; CDR3aa: CASSSGLNSYNEQFF; CDR3nt: TGTGCCAGCAGCTCAGGGCTTAACTCCTACAATGAGCAGTTCTTC
j_gene: TRBJ2-3; v_gene: TRBV5-6; abundance: -; d_gene: -; CDR3aa: CASSATEGASTDTQYF; CDR3nt: TGTGCCAGCAGCGCCACGGAGGGGGCCAGCACAGATACGCAGTATTTT
j_gene: TRBJ1-3; v_gene: TRBV5-1; abundance: -; d_gene: -; CDR3aa: CASKSWSSGNTIYF; CDR3nt: TGCGCCAGCAAGTCCTGGAGCTCTGGAAACACCATATATTTT
j_gene: TRBJ1-2; v_gene: TRBV5-1; abundance: -; d_gene: TRBD1; CDR3aa: CASSSLTDRGYGYTF; CDR3nt: TGCGCCAGCAGCTCACTTACGGACAGGGGGTATGGCTACACCTTC
j_gene: TRBJ2-1; v_gene: TRBV4-2; abundance: -; d_gene: TRBD1; CDR3aa: CASSQGGGQGGNEQFF; CDR3nt: TGTGCCAGCTCTCAAGGGGGGGGACAGGGAGGCAATGAGCAGTTCTTC
j_gene: TRBJ1-6; v_gene: TRBV25-1; abundance: many; d_gene: -; CDR3aa: CASNRADSPLHF; CDR3nt: TGTGCCAGCAACAGGGCGGATTCACCCCTCCACTTT
j_gene: TRBJ2-3; v_gene: TRBV6-4; abundance: -; d_gene: TRBD2; CDR3aa: CASSDVAGGSTDTQYF; CDR3nt: TGTGCCAGCAGTGACGTGGCGGGGGGAAGCACAGATACGCAGTATTTT
j_gene: TRBJ2-3; v_gene: TRBV13; abundance: -; d_gene: TRBD2; CDR3aa: CASSLAQGLAGPDTQYF; CDR3nt: TGTGCCAGCAGCTTAGCCCAGGGACTAGCGGGGCCAGATACGCAGTATTTT
j_gene: TRBJ2-5; v_gene: TRBV5-4; abundance: once; d_gene: -; CDR3aa: CASSFKETQYF; CDR3nt: TGTGCCAGCAGCTTCAAAGAGACCCAGTACTTC
j_gene: TRBJ1-4; v_gene: TRBV29-1; abundance: -; d_gene: -; CDR3aa: CSVELAFNEKLFF; CDR3nt: TGCAGCGTTGAATTGGCCTTTAATGAAAAACTGTTTTTT
j_gene: TRBJ2-5; v_gene: TRBV19; abundance: -; d_gene: -; CDR3aa: CASSGGWETQYF; CDR3nt: TGTGCCAGTAGTGGAGGCTGGGAGACCCAGTACTTC
j_gene: TRBJ1-2; v_gene: TRBV10-3; abundance: -; d_gene: -; CDR3aa: CAISEGGLGGYTF; CDR3nt: TGTGCCATCAGTGAAGGAGGGTTGGGAGGCTACACCTTC
j_gene: TRBJ2-3; v_gene: TRBV6-6; abundance: few; d_gene: -; CDR3aa: CASSYELADTQYF; CDR3nt: TGTGCCAGCAGTTACGAACTAGCAGATACGCAGTATTTT
j_gene: TRBJ1-1; v_gene: TRBV11-2; abundance: -; d_gene: -; CDR3aa: CASSLEGENTEAFF; CDR3nt: TGTGCCAGCAGCTTAGAAGGAGAGAACACTGAAGCTTTCTTT
j_gene: TRBJ2-2; v_gene: TRBV6-1; abundance: once; d_gene: TRBD1; CDR3aa: CASSGTGVSGELFF; CDR3nt: TGTGCCAGCAGTGGGACAGGGGTGTCCGGGGAGCTGTTTTTT
j_gene: TRBJ2-1; v_gene: TRBV27; abundance: -; d_gene: -; CDR3aa: CASSLSGDNEQFF; CDR3nt: TGTGCCAGCAGTTTATCAGGGGACAATGAGCAGTTCTTC
j_gene: TRBJ1-2; v_gene: TRBV6-5; abundance: -; d_gene: -; CDR3aa: CASSYSAGLNYGYTF; CDR3nt: TGTGCCAGCAGTTACTCGGCGGGTCTCAACTATGGCTACACCTTC
j_gene: TRBJ2-7; v_gene: TRBV11-2; abundance: few; d_gene: TRBD1; CDR3aa: CASSLGLQGLYF; CDR3nt: TGTGCCAGCAGCTTAGGCCTACAGGGGCTGTACTTC
j_gene: TRBJ1-1; v_gene: TRBV5-6; abundance: -; d_gene: -; CDR3aa: CASSLVVENTEAFF; CDR3nt: TGTGCCAGCAGCTTGGTGGTAGAAAACACTGAAGCTTTCTTT
j_gene: TRBJ2-1; v_gene: TRBV4-1; abundance: -; d_gene: TRBD2; CDR3aa: CASSQEASGSHYNEQFF; CDR3nt: TGCGCCAGCAGCCAAGAGGCTAGCGGGAGCCACTACAATGAGCAGTTCTTC
j_gene: TRBJ1-4; v_gene: TRBV7-6; abundance: few; d_gene: -; CDR3aa: CASSPLGGVEKLFF; CDR3nt: TGTGCCAGCAGCCCCCTCGGCGGGGTGGAAAAACTGTTTTTT
j_gene: TRBJ2-5; v_gene: TRBV7-6; abundance: -; d_gene: -; CDR3aa: CASSLTVRAQETQYF; CDR3nt: TGTGCCAGCAGCTTGACGGTGCGGGCACAAGAGACCCAGTACTTC
j_gene: TRBJ2-3; v_gene: TRBV7-2; abundance: -; d_gene: TRBD2; CDR3aa: CASSLGSSGAQYF; CDR3nt: TGTGCCAGCAGCTTAGGGTCTAGCGGGGCGCAGTATTTT
j_gene: TRBJ1-4; v_gene: TRBV5-4; abundance: -; d_gene: -; CDR3aa: CASSSATNEKLFF; CDR3nt: TGTGCCAGCAGCTCGGCAACTAATGAAAAACTGTTTTTT
j_gene: TRBJ2-7; v_gene: TRBV7-2; abundance: -; d_gene: TRBD1; CDR3aa: CASSLRTGAQYEQYF; CDR3nt: TGTGCCAGCAGCTTAAGGACAGGGGCCCAATACGAGCAGTACTTC
j_gene: TRBJ1-1; v_gene: TRBV19; abundance: -; d_gene: TRBD1; CDR3aa: CASSRQGMNTEAFF; CDR3nt: TGTGCCAGTAGTAGACAGGGTATGAACACTGAAGCTTTCTTT
j_gene: TRBJ2-1; v_gene: TRBV18; abundance: -; d_gene: -; CDR3aa: CASSPRQGDEQFF; CDR3nt: TGTGCCAGCTCACCACGCCAAGGGGATGAGCAGTTCTTC
j_gene: TRBJ2-5; v_gene: TRBV10-3; abundance: -; d_gene: TRBD2; CDR3aa: CAISRGTSGKETQYF; CDR3nt: TGTGCCATCAGCCGCGGGACTAGCGGGAAAGAGACCCAGTACTTC
j_gene: TRBJ2-2; v_gene: TRBV6-5; abundance: -; d_gene: -; CDR3aa: CASSYSQGSTGELFF; CDR3nt: TGTGCCAGCAGTTACTCGCAGGGGTCCACCGGGGAGCTGTTTTTT